Sequencing of this T cell receptor beta chain was carried out in a study of T-cell reconstitution after alpha-beta-depleted transplantation in children. Unique molecular identifiers tagged the TCRbeta library. TCRdb redid the calling of the PCR reads with MiXCR, one entry per CDR3 protein. Altogether fewer than 20,000 distinct CDR3 sequences are present, 4.5% to 5.5% being singletons, with the ten largest covering 6.9%. The CDR3 has 19 amino acids. This clonotype came up many times. The sequencing used PBMCs, collected before TCRalphabeta/CD19-depleted stem cell transplant. V and J are TRBV21-1 and TRBJ2-5; the table's D call, TRBD2, was not checked against the DNA. TRBV21-1 is classified as a pseudogene. The sequence derives from a boy aged 5-17 years with acute lymphoblastic leukemia, due to receive a stem cell transplant. CDR3 in amino acids: CASSGVPGLAFPHQETQYF. CDR3 bases: TGTGCCAGCAGTGGGGTACCGGGACTAGCGTTCCCTCACCAAGAGACCCAGTACTTC.